This T cell receptor beta chain appears in the sequencing data of a study of blood T cell repertoires in COVID-19. Study-level background: Specimens from acute and convalescent COVID-19 originated in the United States, Italy and Spain. Sources were T cells, B-cell-depleted T cells, or PBMCs; the material itself was cDNA or gDNA.

As processed by the authors: Using reference gene primer amplification, nucleated cell counts were estimated. The data were produced by immunoSEQ multiplex PCR, yet TCRdb's version contains in-frame clones alone and is incomplete. The V and J calls and the clone size are those of that table, but D and trimming were determined from the DNA. The sample lists under 200,000 clones; about 85% were seen once. The CDR3 is 14 amino acids. The chain has TRBV21-1 and TRBJ2-5; the table's D call of TRBD2 was not tested on the DNA. TRBV21-1 is labeled a pseudogene. Sequences were obtained from peripheral blood. The TCR sequence derives from a man in his sixties with acute or convalescent COVID-19. The CDR3 region has the DNA TGTGCCAGCAGCTCGCGCCGGGGGTCGGAGACCCAGTACTTC. Translated, it gives CASSSRRGSETQYF.